The following is a TCR beta chain sequence with its context. What it binds is not known. The sample originates from a study of cytomegalovirus exposure and HLA in healthy donors. Study conclusions and caveats: In an earlier analysis, productive rearrangement rates for most beta V segments clustered near 87% or 30%.

PCR was performed using 60 Vbeta and 13 Jbeta primers. Repertoires were generated with immunoSEQ multiplex PCR, while TCRdb's copy carries only in-frame clones and drops some. The table records around 150,000 clones, roughly four fifths of them present only once. The CDR3 runs 15 residues. V lost 0 bases and J lost 5, with 13 bases in between. Germline CDR1 is LNHNV and CDR2 is YYDKDF (reference sequence). The sequenced sample consisted of PBMCs. This clonotype originated in a man between 60 and 75 years old in good health and CMV-seronegative. The chain couples TRBV15 to TRBJ2-5; D is unresolved. The CDR3 here is CATSRDVPPSETQYF. CDR3 DNA sequence: TGTGCCACCAGCAGAGATGTCCCCCCGAGCGAGACCCAGTACTTC. Variable domain in full (rest from reference TRBV15 and TRBJ2-5): DAMVIQNPRYQVTQFGKPVTLSCSQTLNHNVMYWYQQKSSQAPKLLFHYYDKDFNNEADTPDNFQSRRPNTSFCFLDIRSPGLGDTAMYLCATSRDVPPSETQYFGPGTRLLVL.